The clone carrying this T cell receptor beta chain was seen once. This entry is derived from a study of blood T cell repertoires in COVID-19. Study overall: The study drew acute and convalescent COVID-19 samples from the United States, Italy and Spain. PBMCs, B-cell-depleted T cells, or T cells provided the cDNA or gDNA that made up the material.

V was trimmed by 0 bases and J by 1 base, leaving 10 bases between them. Germline CDR1 and CDR2: MNHEY and SVGAGI. The CDR3 length is 15 residues. Per the original data handling: Amplification of reference gene primers was used by the study to estimate nucleated cell counts. Profiling relied on immunoSEQ multiplex PCR, and the TCRdb table lists in-frame clones only, not all of them. D and trimming were read from the DNA, whereas the V and J calls and clone size are those reported in that table. The table has tens of thousands of clones, 91% seen once. The sequence derives from a woman aged 45-60 years in a cohort sampled during active COVID-19. Sequenced material: peripheral blood. The chain is built from TRBV6-5 and TRBJ2-7; D unresolved. The CDR3 DNA reads as TGTGCCAGCAGTTACTCGTTGGGCAGTTCCTACGAGCAGTACTTC. It codes for CASSYSLGSSYEQYF.